A selection of T cell receptor beta chains follows, all from one sample in a study of T cells after somatic rescue of genetic block. Only in-frame clones appear in the TCRdb table, and some are missing; sequencing was by immunoSEQ multiplex PCR. The sample lists approximately 65,000 clones; 92% were seen once. Sequencing was carried out using peripheral blood mononuclear cells (PBMCs). These receptors originate from a man aged 35 to 55. Both conserved end residues are part of each CDR3. A D gene is named only where the DNA matches it firmly. Clone sizes are given selectively: once, few, many, or a class where the clone is expanded.

j_gene	v_gene	abundance	d_gene	CDR3nt	CDR3aa
TRBJ1-1	TRBV7-8	-	TRBD1	TGTGCCAGCAGCTCCGGACAGGGGTGGACTGAAGCTTTCTTT	CASSSGQGWTEAFF
TRBJ2-3	TRBV7-2	-	-	TGTGCCAGCAGCTCTCGTTGGGACCAGGGGACGGATACGCAGTATTTT	CASSSRWDQGTDTQYF
TRBJ1-5	TRBV19	-	-	TGTGCCAGTAGGTGGACAGTTCACCAGCCCCAGCATTTT	CASRWTVHQPQHF
TRBJ2-7	TRBV11-2	-	-	TGTGCCAGCAGCACCGACTTCGGGCCCACCTACGAGCAGTACTTC	CASSTDFGPTYEQYF
TRBJ2-3	TRBV4-3	once	-	TGCGCCAGCAGCCAAGATAAGGTGACGGGCACAGATACGCAGTATTTT	CASSQDKVTGTDTQYF
TRBJ2-4	TRBV19	-	-	TGTGCCAGTAGTGACGACAGAGGGGCGGACATTCAGTACTTC	CASSDDRGADIQYF
TRBJ1-1	TRBV2	once	-	TGTGCCAGCAGTGAATGGGTAGGGGAGAACACTGAAGCTTTCTTT	CASSEWVGENTEAFF
TRBJ1-4	TRBV7-9	few	TRBD1	TGTGCCAGCAGGGGGACAGGCCTGAAAGCAACTAATGAAAAACTGTTTTTT	CASRGTGLKATNEKLFF
TRBJ2-3	TRBV28	once	TRBD2	TGTGCCAGCAGACCGGGACTAGCGGGATTTATAAGAGATACGCAGTATTTT	CASRPGLAGFIRDTQYF
TRBJ1-1	TRBV7-3	-	-	TGTGCCAGCAGCTTAAGCGGCAGGGCGGGCACTGAAGCTTTCTTT	CASSLSGRAGTEAFF
TRBJ1-1	TRBV11-2	-	-	TGTGCCAGCAGCCCACCTTGGCAGATCAACACTGAAGCTTTCTTT	CASSPPWQINTEAFF
TRBJ2-2	TRBV28	-	-	TGTGCCAGCACCTCACCTCGTTTCACCGCCATACGGGAGCTGTTTTTT	CASTSPRFTAIRELFF
TRBJ1-6	TRBV4-2	once	TRBD1	TGTGCCAGCAGCCAAGACGTGGGACAGGGGCATACCTATAATTCACCCCTCCACTTT	CASSQDVGQGHTYNSPLHF
TRBJ2-2	TRBV15	-	-	TGTGCCACCAGCAGAGTTCTCCACGGGAGCACCGGGGAGCTGTTTTTT	CATSRVLHGSTGELFF
TRBJ2-3	TRBV7-8	-	TRBD2	TGTGCCAGCAGCCCACTAGCGGGAGCAGATACGCAGTATTTT	CASSPLAGADTQYF
TRBJ2-3	TRBV18	-	-	TGTGCCAGCTCCCAAAAGCCACTTCTTGCGGATACGCAGTATTTT	CASSQKPLLADTQYF
TRBJ1-1	TRBV6-1	-	-	TGTGCCAGCAGTGACTGGGACGGGTATATGAACACTGAAGCTTTCTTT	CASSDWDGYMNTEAFF
TRBJ2-7	TRBV4-1	once	TRBD2	TGCGCCAGCAGCATTTCTAGCGGGAGCAGTAACGAGCAGTACTTC	CASSISSGSSNEQYF
TRBJ1-2	TRBV7-9	once	-	TGTGCCAGCGGGGGCGGGGCTCGGGGCTACACCTTC	CASGGGARGYTF
TRBJ2-1	TRBV18	-	TRBD1	TGTGCCAGCTCACCACAGGGACAGGGTAATGAGCAGTTCTTC	CASSPQGQGNEQFF
TRBJ2-5	TRBV5-1	-	TRBD2	TGCGCCAGCAGCCCCCCGGGGAGGGCCCAAGAGACCCAGTACTTC	CASSPPGRAQETQYF
TRBJ2-3	TRBV7-9	-	TRBD2	TGTGCCAGCAGCTTTCCTAGCGGGGAGGGGGATACGCAGTATTTT	CASSFPSGEGDTQYF
TRBJ1-4	TRBV10-3	-	-	TGTGCCATCAGCCCGGATGGCGCGGATGAAAAACTGTTTTTT	CAISPDGADEKLFF
TRBJ2-2	TRBV28	once	-	TGTGCCAGCAGGACCTACGGGACAACTAACACCGGGGAGCTGTTTTTT	CASRTYGTTNTGELFF
TRBJ2-3	TRBV9	-	TRBD2	TGTGCCAGCAGCGTAGATGGGACTAGGCGGGTAGATACGCAGTATTTT	CASSVDGTRRVDTQYF
TRBJ2-3	TRBV4-1	once	-	TGCGCCAGCAGCCGGTCGGTAGGGAGCACAGATACGCAGTATTTT	CASSRSVGSTDTQYF
TRBJ2-7	TRBV7-2	-	TRBD2	TGTGCCAGCAGCAGGGGACTAGCGGGAGGCTCCTACGAGCAGTACTTC	CASSRGLAGGSYEQYF
TRBJ1-2	TRBV6-1	-	TRBD1	TGTGCCAGCAGTGACACCGGGACAGGGGATCGTTGGTATGGCTACACCTTC	CASSDTGTGDRWYGYTF
TRBJ2-1	TRBV7-6	-	-	TGTGCCAGCAGCCCGGCGGGGGCCATCAATGAGCAGTTCTTC	CASSPAGAINEQFF
TRBJ2-7	TRBV18	-	-	TGTGCCAGCTCACCCGGATCCGACGAGCAGTACTTC	CASSPGSDEQYF
TRBJ1-2	TRBV14	-	TRBD1	TGTGCCAGCAGCCAGGGACAGTATTATGGCTACACCTTC	CASSQGQYYGYTF
TRBJ2-7	TRBV30	-	-	TGTGCCTGGAGTGTAGGCCCAACCGAGCAGTACTTC	CAWSVGPTEQYF
TRBJ1-2	TRBV19	-	TRBD1	TGTGCCAGTAGTCCCTGGGGCAGGGGGAAGACTAACTATGGCTACACCTTC	CASSPWGRGKTNYGYTF
TRBJ1-1	TRBV2	-	TRBD1	TGTGCCAGCAGGCCCGGACAGGGGAGCTCTGAAGCTTTCTTT	CASRPGQGSSEAFF
TRBJ1-6	TRBV6-5	-	-	TGTGCCAGCAGGGGGGGCCTCAACTCACCCCTCCACTTT	CASRGGLNSPLHF
TRBJ2-1	TRBV7-8	-	TRBD2	TGTGCCAGCAGCTGGACTAGCGGGGGGAGGGCCGATGAGCAGTTCTTC	CASSWTSGGRADEQFF
TRBJ1-2	TRBV6-1	-	-	TGTGCCAGCAGTGAAGCTCGCAGGAACTATGGCTACACCTTC	CASSEARRNYGYTF